This T cell receptor beta chain appears in the sequencing data of a study of blood T cells in healthy people across ages. Study-level findings and limits: Roughly linearly, TCR beta diversity per million T cells fell as age increased.

A sample-barcoded 5' primer and a J-beta primer mix were used in a second PCR of roughly 7 to 11 cycles. A single record per CDR3 protein comes from TCRdb applying MiXCR to the 5' RACE reads. The sample includes about 620,000 distinct CDR3 sequences, approximately 52% of them seen just once. This clonotype was seen a handful of times. What it binds is not known. This CDR3 comprises 14 residues. In germline, CDR1 is ENHRY, CDR2 SYGVKD. V was shortened by 10 bases and J by 4 bases, with 16 bases between the two germline ends. The chain combines TRBV10-3 with TRBJ1-4; the D gene is possibly TRBD1 (6 bases). Material: blood. The TCR originated in a woman older than 75 in good health. This chain's CDR3 is CATKGGGLNEKLFF. DNA of the CDR3: TGTGCCACCAAAGGCGGGGGCCTTAATGAAAAACTGTTTTTT.